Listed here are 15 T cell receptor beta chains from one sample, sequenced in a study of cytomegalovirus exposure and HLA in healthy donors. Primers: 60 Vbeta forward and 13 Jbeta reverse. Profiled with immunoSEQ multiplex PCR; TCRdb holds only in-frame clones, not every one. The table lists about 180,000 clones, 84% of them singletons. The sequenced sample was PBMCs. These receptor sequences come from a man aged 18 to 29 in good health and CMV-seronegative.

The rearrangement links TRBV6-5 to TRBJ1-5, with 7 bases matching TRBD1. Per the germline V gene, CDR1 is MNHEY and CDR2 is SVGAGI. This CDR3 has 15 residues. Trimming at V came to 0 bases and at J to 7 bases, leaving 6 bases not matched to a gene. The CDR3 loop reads CASSYSTGDGQPQHF. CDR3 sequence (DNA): TGTGCCAGCAGTTACTCTACAGGGGACGGACAGCCCCAGCATTTT.

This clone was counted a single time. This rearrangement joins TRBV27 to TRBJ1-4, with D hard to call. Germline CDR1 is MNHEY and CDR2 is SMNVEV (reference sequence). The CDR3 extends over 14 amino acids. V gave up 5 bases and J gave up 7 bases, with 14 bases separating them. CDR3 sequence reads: CASSTGSPTEKLFF. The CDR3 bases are TGTGCCAGCAGTACGGGATCCCCGACTGAAAAACTGTTTTTT.

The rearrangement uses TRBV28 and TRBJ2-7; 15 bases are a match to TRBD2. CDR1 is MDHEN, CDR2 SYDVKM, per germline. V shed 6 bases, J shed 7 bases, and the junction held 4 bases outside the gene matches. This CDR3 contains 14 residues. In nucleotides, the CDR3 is TGTGCCAGCAGGACCGGGACTAGCGGGAGGGAGCAGTACTTC. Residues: CASRTGTSGREQYF.

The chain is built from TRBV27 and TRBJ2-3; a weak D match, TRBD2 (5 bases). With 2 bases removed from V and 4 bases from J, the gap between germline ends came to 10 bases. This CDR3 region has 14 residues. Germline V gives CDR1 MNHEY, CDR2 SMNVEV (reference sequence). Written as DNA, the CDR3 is TGTGCCAGCAGTTTAGCGGGTTGGGCAGATACGCAGTATTTT. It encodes CASSLAGWADTQYF.

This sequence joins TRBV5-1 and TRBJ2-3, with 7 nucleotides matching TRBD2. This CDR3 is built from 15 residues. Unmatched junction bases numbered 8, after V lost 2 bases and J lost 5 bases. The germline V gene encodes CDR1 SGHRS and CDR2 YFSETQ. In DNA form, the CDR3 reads TGCGCCAGCAGCTTTGGGAATCGGGGGGTAGATACGCAGTATTTT. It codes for CASSFGNRGVDTQYF.

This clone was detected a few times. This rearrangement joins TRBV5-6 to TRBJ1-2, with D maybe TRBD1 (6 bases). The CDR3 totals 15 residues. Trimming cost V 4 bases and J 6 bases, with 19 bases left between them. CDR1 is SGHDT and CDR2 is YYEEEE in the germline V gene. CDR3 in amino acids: CASSNDRSPKDGYTF. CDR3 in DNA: TGTGCCAGCAGCAACGACAGGTCCCCTAAAGATGGCTACACCTTC.

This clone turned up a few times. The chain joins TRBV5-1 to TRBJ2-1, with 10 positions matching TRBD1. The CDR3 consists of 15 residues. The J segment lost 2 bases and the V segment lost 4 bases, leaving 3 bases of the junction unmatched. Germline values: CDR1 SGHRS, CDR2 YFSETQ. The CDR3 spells CASSVDRGTYNEQFF. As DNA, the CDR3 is TGCGCCAGCAGCGTGGACAGGGGGACCTACAATGAGCAGTTCTTC.

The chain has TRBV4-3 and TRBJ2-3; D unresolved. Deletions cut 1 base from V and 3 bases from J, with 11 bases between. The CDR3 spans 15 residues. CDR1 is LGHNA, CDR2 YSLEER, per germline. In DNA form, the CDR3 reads TGCGCCAGCAGCCAAGGGCACGGAGTAACAGATACGCAGTATTTT. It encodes CASSQGHGVTDTQYF.

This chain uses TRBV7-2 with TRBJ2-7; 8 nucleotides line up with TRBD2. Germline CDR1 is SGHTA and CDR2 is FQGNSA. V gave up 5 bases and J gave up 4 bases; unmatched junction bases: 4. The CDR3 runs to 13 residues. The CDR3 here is CASSPGGGYEQYF. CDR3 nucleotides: TGTGCCAGCAGCCCCGGGGGGGGATACGAGCAGTACTTC. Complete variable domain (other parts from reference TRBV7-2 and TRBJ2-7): GAGVSQSPSNKVTEKGKDVELRCDPISGHTALYWYRQSLGQGLEFLIYFQGNSAPDKSGLPSDRFSAERTGGSVSTLTIQRTQQEDSAVYLCASSPGGGYEQYFGPGTRLTVT.

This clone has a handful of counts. The CDR3 DNA reads TGTGCCAGCAGTTACGACAGGGGGCAAGTCAATCAGCCCCAGCATTTT. It encodes CASSYDRGQVNQPQHF. This chain uses TRBV6-6 with TRBJ1-5; 10 nucleotides agree with TRBD1. The germline gives CDR1 MNHNY, CDR2 SVGAGI (reference sequence). The CDR3 spans 16 residues. The J segment lost 3 bases and the V segment lost 2 bases, leaving 4 bases of the junction unmatched.

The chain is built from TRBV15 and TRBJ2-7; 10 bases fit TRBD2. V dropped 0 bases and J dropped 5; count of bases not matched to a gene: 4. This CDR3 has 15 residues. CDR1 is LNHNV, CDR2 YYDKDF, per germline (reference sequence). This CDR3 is CATSRDQLAGDEQYF. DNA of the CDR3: TGTGCCACCAGCAGAGATCAGCTAGCGGGAGACGAGCAGTACTTC.

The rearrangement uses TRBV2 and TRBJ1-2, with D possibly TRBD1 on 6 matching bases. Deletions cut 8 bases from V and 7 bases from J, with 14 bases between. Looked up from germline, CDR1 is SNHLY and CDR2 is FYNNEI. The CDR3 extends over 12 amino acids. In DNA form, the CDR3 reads TGTGCCAGCCTAGGGGGTCGTCGTGGCTACACCTTC. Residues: CASLGGRRGYTF.

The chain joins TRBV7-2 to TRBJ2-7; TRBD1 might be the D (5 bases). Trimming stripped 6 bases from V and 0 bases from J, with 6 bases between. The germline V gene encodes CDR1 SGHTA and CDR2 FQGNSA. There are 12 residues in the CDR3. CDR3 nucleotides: TGTGCCAGCAGAGGGGCCTCCTACGAGCAGTACTTC. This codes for CASRGASYEQYF.

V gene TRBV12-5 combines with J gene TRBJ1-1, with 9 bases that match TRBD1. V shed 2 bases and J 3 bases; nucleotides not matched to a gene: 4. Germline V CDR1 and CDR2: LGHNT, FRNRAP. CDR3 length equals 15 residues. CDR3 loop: CASGLSTGGDTEAFF. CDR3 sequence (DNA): TGTGCTAGTGGTTTGTCGACAGGGGGTGACACTGAAGCTTTCTTT.

The CDR3 nucleotides are TGTGCCAGCAGTGAGAGGGGGCGCGGAGATACGCAGTATTTT. Its protein is CASSERGRGDTQYF. The chain recombines TRBV6-1 with TRBJ2-3; 7 bases agree with TRBD1. This CDR3 region has 14 residues. V lost 3 bases to trimming and J lost 5 bases; unmatched junction nucleotides: 5. Germline V CDR1 and CDR2: MNHNS, SASEGT.